Below, 7 T cell receptor beta chains from the same sample are listed, as sequenced in a study of cytomegalovirus exposure and HLA in healthy donors (dated by TCRdb to 2016 to 2017). The library was obtained by the immunoSEQ multiplex PCR assay. For the multiplex PCR, a mixture combining 60 forward primers for TCR Vbeta segments and 13 reverse primers for TCR Jbeta segments was used. TCRdb holds this immuneACCESS table with in-frame rearrangements only. Some clones are missing; in checked studies, unresolved V genes explain under half, and the rest has no known cause. This sample holds roughly 67,000 clones; approximately 80% were observed only once. The ten top clones hold less than 3% of the sample. The sequencing input was PBMCs. Receptors were obtained from a woman in her 30s in good health and CMV-seronegative.

The chain is built from TRBV27 and TRBJ2-5, with 14 nucleotides matching TRBD2. With V trimmed by 5 bases and J by 3 bases, 11 bases remained unmatched. The CDR3 spans 18 residues. Per the germline V gene, CDR1 is MNHEY and CDR2 is SMNVEV (reference sequence). The CDR3 here is CASSIRTSGGTNKETQYF. The CDR3 DNA sequence: TGTGCCAGCAGTATAAGGACTAGCGGGGGGACAAATAAAGAGACCCAGTACTTC.

This clone was seen a few times. A junction end diverges from the germline sequence, so it may reflect a read error. J is TRBJ1-2 and V is TRBV6-6; 7 positions agree with TRBD1. The CDR3 consists of 11 residues. Germline-derived CDR1 and CDR2 are MNHNY and SVGAGI (reference sequence). In nucleotides, the CDR3 is TGTGCCAGCAGTGAGGACAGGAACTTTAACTTC. The encoded protein is CASSEDRNFNF.

The chain joins TRBV5-4 to TRBJ1-1; 7 bases map to TRBD1. This CDR3 has 13 residues. Germline V gene data show CDR1 as SGHNT and CDR2 as YYREEE (reference sequence). The V gene end was trimmed by 3 bases and the J gene end by 4 bases; junction bases not matched to a gene: 3. CDR3 sequence: CASSSTGFTEAFF. Written as DNA, the CDR3 is TGTGCCAGCAGCTCGACAGGGTTCACTGAAGCTTTCTTT.

This clone occurred a few times. The V call is TRBV4-3, the J call TRBJ1-1, with 8 bases lining up with TRBD1. The CDR3 spans 15 residues. In germline, CDR1 is LGHNA, CDR2 YSLEER. J gave up 1 base and V 3 bases, and 4 bases lay outside the gene matches. As DNA, the CDR3 is TGCGCCAGCAGCCAGAATGACAGGGGGAACACTGAAGCTTTCTTT. The encoded protein is CASSQNDRGNTEAFF.

The chain joins TRBV30 to TRBJ1-6; 7 bases agree with TRBD1. Germline CDR1 reads GTSNPN; CDR2 reads SVGIG (reference sequence). The ends lost 1 base at V and 7 bases at J; junction bases unmatched: 4. This CDR3 has 14 residues. This CDR3 is CAWSGGGHNSPLHF. In DNA form, the CDR3 reads TGTGCCTGGAGTGGAGGGGGCCACAATTCACCCCTCCACTTT.

V usage is TRBV19 and J usage is TRBJ1-1, with D tentatively TRBD1 (6 bases). V was pared by 6 bases and J by 0 bases, with 11 bases between. CDR1 LNHDA and CDR2 SQIVND come from the germline V gene (reference sequence). CDR3 length: 14 amino acids. CDR3 in amino acids: CASRIGQMNTEAFF. As DNA, the CDR3 is TGTGCCAGTAGGATTGGACAGATGAACACTGAAGCTTTCTTT.

The V call is TRBV2, the J call TRBJ2-7; D may be TRBD1 (6 bases). Germline V gene sequence: CDR1 SNHLY, CDR2 FYNNEI. The CDR3 is made up of 13 amino acids. V was clipped by 7 bases and J by 1 base, with 11 bases between them. CDR3 coding DNA: TGTGCCAGCATATTGGGGGCATCCTACGAGCAGTACTTC. The encoded protein is CASILGASYEQYF. Supplemented by reference TRBV2 and TRBJ2-7, the full variable domain reads EPEVTQTPSHQVTQMGQEVILRCVPISNHLYFYWYRQILGQKVEFLVSFYNNEISEKSEIFDDQFSVERPDGSNFTLKIRSTKLEDSAMYFCASILGASYEQYFGPGTRLTVT.